The following is a T cell receptor (beta chain) sequence with its context. The junction and the germline gene differ at one end; a read error may be behind it. Use of 60 Vbeta and 13 Jbeta primers characterized the PCR. This table comes from immunoSEQ multiplex PCR, and its TCRdb copy is limited to in-frame clones, with some not included. The sample contains tens of thousands of clones, about nine tenths of which appear only once. The V gene's germline CDR1 is SGHAT and CDR2 FQNNGV. The CDR3 runs to 16 residues. This sample was taken from a study of cytomegalovirus exposure and HLA in healthy donors. Sample: PBMCs. V is TRBV11-2 and J is TRBJ1-5, with a possible D match to TRBD1 (5 bases). The TCR comes from a woman aged 40-49 years in good health and CMV-seropositive. CDR3 sequence reads: CASSLGGQRGKQPQHF. CDR3 nucleotide sequence: TGTGCCAGCAGCTTAGGGGGTCAAAGGGGCAAACAGCCCCAGCATTTT.